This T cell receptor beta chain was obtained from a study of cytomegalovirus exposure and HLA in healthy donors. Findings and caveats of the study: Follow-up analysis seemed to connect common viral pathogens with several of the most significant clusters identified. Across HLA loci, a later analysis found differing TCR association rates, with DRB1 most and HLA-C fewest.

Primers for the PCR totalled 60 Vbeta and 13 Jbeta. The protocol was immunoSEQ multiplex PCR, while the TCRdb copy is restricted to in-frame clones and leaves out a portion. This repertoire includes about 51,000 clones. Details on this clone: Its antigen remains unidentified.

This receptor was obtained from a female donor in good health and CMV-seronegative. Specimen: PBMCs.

CDR3 amino acids: CASSSPTSGRTDEQFF. DNA for the CDR3: TGTGCCAGCAGCAGCCCGACTAGCGGGAGGACGGATGAGCAGTTCTTC. The chain joins TRBV7-8 to TRBJ2-1; 13 bases are shared with TRBD2. After removal of 5 bases from V and 8 bases from J, the junction contained 9 bases not matched to a gene. Germline lookup yields CDR1 SGHVS and CDR2 FQNEAQ. CDR3 length: 16 amino acids.